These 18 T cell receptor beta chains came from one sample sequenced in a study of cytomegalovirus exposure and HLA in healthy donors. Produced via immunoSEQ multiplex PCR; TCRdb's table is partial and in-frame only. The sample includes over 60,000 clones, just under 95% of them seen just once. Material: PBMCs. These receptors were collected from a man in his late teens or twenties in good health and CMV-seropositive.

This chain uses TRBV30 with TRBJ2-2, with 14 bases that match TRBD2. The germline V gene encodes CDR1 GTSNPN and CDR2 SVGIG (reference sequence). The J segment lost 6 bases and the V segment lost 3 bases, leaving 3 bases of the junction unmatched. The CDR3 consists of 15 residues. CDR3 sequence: CAWSGLAGGAGELFF. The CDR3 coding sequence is TGTGCCTGGAGCGGACTAGCGGGAGGAGCCGGGGAGCTGTTTTTT.

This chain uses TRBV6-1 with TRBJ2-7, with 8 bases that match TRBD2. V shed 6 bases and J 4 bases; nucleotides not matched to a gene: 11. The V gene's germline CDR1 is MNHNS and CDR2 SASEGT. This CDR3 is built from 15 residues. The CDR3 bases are TGTGCCAGCAGGTCGGGGGGGACTGCACCATACGAGCAGTACTTC. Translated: CASRSGGTAPYEQYF.

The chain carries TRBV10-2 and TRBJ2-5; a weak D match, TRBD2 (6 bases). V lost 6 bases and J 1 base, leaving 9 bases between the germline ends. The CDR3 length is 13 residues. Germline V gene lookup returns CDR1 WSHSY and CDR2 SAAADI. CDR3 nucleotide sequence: TGCGCCAGCAGCCGGACTATCCAAGAGACCCAGTACTTC. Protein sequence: CASSRTIQETQYF.

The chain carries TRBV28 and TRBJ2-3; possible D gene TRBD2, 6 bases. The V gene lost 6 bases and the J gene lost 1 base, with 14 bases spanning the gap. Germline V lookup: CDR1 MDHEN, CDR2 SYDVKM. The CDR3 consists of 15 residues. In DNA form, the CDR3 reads TGTGCCAGCAGCCAGTCGGGGGTTGGCACAGATACGCAGTATTTT. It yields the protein CASSQSGVGTDTQYF.

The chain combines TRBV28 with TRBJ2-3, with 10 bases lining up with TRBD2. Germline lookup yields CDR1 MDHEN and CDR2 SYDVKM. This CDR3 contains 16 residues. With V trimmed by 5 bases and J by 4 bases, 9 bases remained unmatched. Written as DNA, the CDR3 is TGTGCCAGCAGTAATCTAGCGGGGGACGAATCAGATACGCAGTATTTT. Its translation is CASSNLAGDESDTQYF.

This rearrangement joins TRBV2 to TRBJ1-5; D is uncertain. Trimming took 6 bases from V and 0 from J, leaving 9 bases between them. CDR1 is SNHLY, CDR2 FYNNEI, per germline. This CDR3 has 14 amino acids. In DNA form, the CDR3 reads TGTGCCAGCAGGGAGGATTCTAGCAATCAGCCCCAGCATTTT. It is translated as CASREDSSNQPQHF.

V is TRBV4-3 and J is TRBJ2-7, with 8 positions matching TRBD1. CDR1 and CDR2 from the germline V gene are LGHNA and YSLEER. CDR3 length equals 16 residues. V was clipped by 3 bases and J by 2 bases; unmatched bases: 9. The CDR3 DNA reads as TGCGCCAGCAGCCAGATACCGGGACAGGAGACCTACGAGCAGTACTTC. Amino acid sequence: CASSQIPGQETYEQYF.

The CDR3 spells CASSPRGSTEAFF. The CDR3, as DNA: TGTGCCAGCAGCCCAAGGGGGAGCACTGAAGCTTTCTTT. The chain carries TRBV7-6 and TRBJ1-1, with D possibly TRBD1 on 6 matching bases. Germline CDR1 SGHVS, CDR2 FNYEAQ. Trimming stripped 5 bases from V and 4 bases from J, with 11 bases between. The CDR3 is 13 amino acids.

The CDR3 nucleotides are TGTGCCAGCAGCAAGGCCGGGACTCTGGACGAGCAGTACTTC. Translating it yields CASSKAGTLDEQYF. The gene calls are TRBV12-1 and TRBJ2-7; TRBD2 is taken as the D call from the table, unchecked against the DNA. TRBV12-1 is marked as a pseudogene. CDR3 length equals 14 residues.

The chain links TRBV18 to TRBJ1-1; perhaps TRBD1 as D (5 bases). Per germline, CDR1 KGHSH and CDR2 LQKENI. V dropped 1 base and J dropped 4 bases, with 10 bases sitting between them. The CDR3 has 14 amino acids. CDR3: CASSPRQGRTEAFF. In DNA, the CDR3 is TGTGCCAGCTCACCACGGCAGGGTCGCACTGAAGCTTTCTTT.

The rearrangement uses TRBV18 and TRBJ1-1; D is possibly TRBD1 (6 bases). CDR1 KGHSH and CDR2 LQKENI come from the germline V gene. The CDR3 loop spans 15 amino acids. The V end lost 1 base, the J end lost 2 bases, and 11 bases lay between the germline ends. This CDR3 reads CASSPLTGLNTEAFF. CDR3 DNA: TGTGCCAGCTCACCACTGACAGGCTTAAACACTGAAGCTTTCTTT.

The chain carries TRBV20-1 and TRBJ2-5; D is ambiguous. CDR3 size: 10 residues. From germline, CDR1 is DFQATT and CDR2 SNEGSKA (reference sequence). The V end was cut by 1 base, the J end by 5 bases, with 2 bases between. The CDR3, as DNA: TGCAGTGCTAGAGCTGAGACCCAGTACTTC. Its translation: CSARAETQYF.

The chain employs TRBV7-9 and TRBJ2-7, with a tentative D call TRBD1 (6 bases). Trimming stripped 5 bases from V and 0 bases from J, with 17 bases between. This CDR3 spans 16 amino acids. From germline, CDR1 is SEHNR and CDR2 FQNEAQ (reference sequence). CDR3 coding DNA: TGTGCCAGCAGCAGGACCAGGGGCCAAAGCTCCTACGAGCAGTACTTC. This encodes CASSRTRGQSSYEQYF.

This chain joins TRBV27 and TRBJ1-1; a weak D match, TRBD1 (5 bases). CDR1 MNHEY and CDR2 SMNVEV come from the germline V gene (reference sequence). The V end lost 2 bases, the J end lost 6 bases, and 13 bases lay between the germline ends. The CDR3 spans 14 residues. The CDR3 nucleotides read TGTGCCAGCAGTTTAGGGACTTTCCGGGCTGAAGCTTTCTTT. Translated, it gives CASSLGTFRAEAFF.

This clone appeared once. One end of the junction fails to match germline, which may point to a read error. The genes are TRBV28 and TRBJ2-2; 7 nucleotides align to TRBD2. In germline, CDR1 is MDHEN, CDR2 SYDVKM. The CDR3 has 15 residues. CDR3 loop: CASSFKPDSSGKLFF. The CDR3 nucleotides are TGTGCCAGCAGTTTCAAACCGGACTCCAGCGGGAAGCTGTTTTTT. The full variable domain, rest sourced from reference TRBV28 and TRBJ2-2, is DVKVTQSSRYLVKRTGEKVFLECVQDMDHENMFWYRQDPGLGLRLIYFSYDVKMKEKGDIPEGYSVSREKKERFSLILESASTNQTSMYLCASSFKPDSSGKLFFGEGSRLTVL.

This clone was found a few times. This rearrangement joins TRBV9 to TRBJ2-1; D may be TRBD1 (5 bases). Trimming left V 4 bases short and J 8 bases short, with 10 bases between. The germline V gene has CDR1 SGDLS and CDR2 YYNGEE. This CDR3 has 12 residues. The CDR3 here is CASSLDSYEQFF. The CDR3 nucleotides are TGTGCCAGCAGCTTAGACAGCTATGAGCAGTTCTTC.

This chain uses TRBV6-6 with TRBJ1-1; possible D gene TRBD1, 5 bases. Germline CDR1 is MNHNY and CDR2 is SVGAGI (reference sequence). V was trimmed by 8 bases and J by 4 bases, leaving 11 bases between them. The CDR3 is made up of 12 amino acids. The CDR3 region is CASGPRGTEAFF. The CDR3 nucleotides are TGTGCCAGCGGTCCAAGGGGCACTGAAGCTTTCTTT.

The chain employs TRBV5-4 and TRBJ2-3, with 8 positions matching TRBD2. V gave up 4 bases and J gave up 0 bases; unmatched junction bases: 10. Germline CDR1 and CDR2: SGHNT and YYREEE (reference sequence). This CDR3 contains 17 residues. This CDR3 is CASSPPSGSASTDTQYF. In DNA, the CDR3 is TGTGCCAGCAGCCCCCCAAGCGGGAGTGCTAGCACAGATACGCAGTATTTT.